This TCR beta chain emerged from a study of T cell responses to AZD1222 COVID-19 vaccine. The study, taken as a whole, reports: Repertoires were obtained only post-peak T cell response.

Germline V gene sequence: CDR1 MNHEY, CDR2 SMNVEV (reference sequence). V was clipped by 3 bases and J by 0 bases, with 10 bases between them. The CDR3 consists of 15 residues. Comment on this clone: The antigen is not known.

Produced via immunoSEQ multiplex PCR; TCRdb's table is partial and in-frame only. The repertoire holds about 160,000 clones, with roughly 90% as singletons. This specimen was peripheral blood, taken 28 days after the second AZD1222 dose. The J gene is TRBJ2-3, the V gene TRBV27; no firm D call. The TCR was taken from an adult who received the AZD1222 COVID-19 vaccine. The CDR3 here is CASSFRSSSTDTQYF. In nucleotides, the CDR3 is TGTGCCAGCAGTTTCCGGTCCTCTAGCACAGATACGCAGTATTTT.